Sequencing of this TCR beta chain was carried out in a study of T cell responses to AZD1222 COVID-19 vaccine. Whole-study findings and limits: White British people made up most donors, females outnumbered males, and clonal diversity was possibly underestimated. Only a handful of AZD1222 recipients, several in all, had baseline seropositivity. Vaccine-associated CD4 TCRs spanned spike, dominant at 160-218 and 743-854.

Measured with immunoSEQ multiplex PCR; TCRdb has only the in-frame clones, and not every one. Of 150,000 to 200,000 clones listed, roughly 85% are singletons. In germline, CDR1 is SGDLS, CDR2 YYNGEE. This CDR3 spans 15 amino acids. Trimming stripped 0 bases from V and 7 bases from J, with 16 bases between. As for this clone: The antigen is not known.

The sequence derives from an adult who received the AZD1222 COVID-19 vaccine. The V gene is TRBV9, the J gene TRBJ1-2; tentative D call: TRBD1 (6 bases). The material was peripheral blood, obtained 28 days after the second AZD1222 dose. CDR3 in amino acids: CASSVDGRGYSGYTF. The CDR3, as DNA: TGTGCCAGCAGCGTAGATGGAAGGGGGTACTCTGGCTACACCTTC.